The 19 T cell receptor beta chains given below trace back to one sample, sequenced in a study of patients and donors after allogeneic stem cell transplantation. TCRdb re-derived calls from the RT-PCR reads in MiXCR, one entry per CDR3 protein. Found here are approximately 430,000 distinct CDR3 sequences, roughly 16% of them singletons; the top ten hold 7.2%. The specimen sequenced was blood, either unsorted or a sorted T cell fraction (not recorded which). These receptors all stem from a human donor who was either an allogeneic HSCT recipient or a stem cell or donor lymphocyte infusion donor (not recorded which). It is not recorded whose cells these are; they may come from a transplant donor.

This clonotype was detected a few times. The chain joins TRBV19 to TRBJ2-6; D is perhaps TRBD1 or TRBD2 (6 bases each). CDR3 length equals 16 residues. Trimming stripped 5 bases from V and 2 bases from J, with 13 bases between. CDR1 LNHDA and CDR2 SQIVND come from the germline V gene (reference sequence). The CDR3: CASSPKGGTGANVLTF. CDR3 bases: TGTGCCAGTAGTCCAAAGGGGGGAACTGGGGCCAACGTCCTGACTTTC.

This chain joins TRBV4-1 and TRBJ2-7; 7 bases align to TRBD1. The CDR3 sequence is 15 residues long. Looked up from germline, CDR1 is MGHRA and CDR2 is YSYEKL. The V segment lost 5 bases and the J segment 2 bases; nucleotides outside the gene matches: 9. The CDR3 reads CASSVTGALTYEQYF. The CDR3 nucleotides read TGCGCCAGCAGCGTTACAGGGGCACTTACCTACGAGCAGTACTTC.

This clonotype was picked up one time. The chain uses TRBV12-3 or TRBV12-4 and TRBJ1-1, with 9 nucleotides matching TRBD1. The length of the CDR3 is 14 residues. Germline trimming cut 4 bases from V and 3 bases from J; bases unmatched to any gene: 3. The CDR3 coding sequence is TGTGCCAGCAGTTACGGGACAGGGTACACTGAAGCTTTCTTT. As protein: CASSYGTGYTEAFF.

The rearrangement joins TRBV27 to TRBJ2-7, with D perhaps TRBD1 or TRBD2 (7 bases each). Trimming cost V 6 bases and J 5 bases, with 17 bases left between them. Germline-derived CDR1 and CDR2 are MNHEY and SMNVEV (reference sequence). The CDR3 is 14 amino acids. The chain's CDR3 is CASRESGGAHEQYF. The CDR3 bases are TGTGCCAGCAGGGAATCAGGGGGGGCCCACGAGCAGTACTTC.

This clonotype was seen more than once but under ten times. The chain is built from TRBV4-2 and TRBJ2-1; 8 bases map to TRBD2. The CDR3 consists of 15 residues. From germline, CDR1 is LGHNA and CDR2 YNFKEQ. The V and J ends lost 1 base and 4 bases, in that order; junction bases with no gene match: 3. The CDR3 DNA sequence: TGTGCCAGCAGCCAAGTAGCGGGACTATACAATGAGCAGTTCTTC. Amino acid sequence: CASSQVAGLYNEQFF.

This clonotype was seen a few times. The rearrangement links TRBV6-5 to TRBJ1-2; a weak D match, TRBD1 (5 bases). The V end lost 9 bases, the J end lost 3 bases, and 11 bases lay between the germline ends. CDR1 is MNHEY, CDR2 SVGAGI, per germline. The CDR3 spans 12 residues. The CDR3 DNA follows: TGTGCCAGTAGCGGGGCGGACTATGGCTACACCTTC. It yields the protein CASSGADYGYTF.

CDR3 coding DNA: TGTGCCAGCAGCGCTAGCGGGAGTTATGAGCAGTTCTTC. Encoded protein: CASSASGSYEQFF. The V and J genes are TRBV7-9 and TRBJ2-1, with TRBD2 identical over 10 bases. The germline CDR1 and CDR2 sequences are SEHNR and FQNEAQ (reference sequence). J was trimmed by 8 bases and V by 5 bases; bases with no gene match: 3. The CDR3 loop spans 13 amino acids.

This chain uses TRBV12-3 or TRBV12-4 with TRBJ2-1; D not certain. Trimming pared 5 bases from V and 9 bases from J, leaving 14 bases between. CDR3 length: 13 amino acids. DNA of the CDR3: TGTGCCAGCAGTCAAGGGCCCGGCGGTGAGCAGTTCTTC. Encoded protein: CASSQGPGGEQFF.

This clonotype was seen more than once but under ten times. This chain uses TRBV4-1 with TRBJ2-2; D is undetermined. Per the germline V gene, CDR1 is MGHRA and CDR2 is YSYEKL. V was trimmed by 1 base and J by 3 bases, leaving 12 bases between them. The CDR3 covers 16 residues. The CDR3 nucleotides read TGCGCCAGCAGCCAAGGACTGGCCCACTACACCGGGGAGCTGTTTTTT. Its translation: CASSQGLAHYTGELFF.

The CDR3 here is CASSSFQFGGKQYF. CDR3 bases: TGTGCCAGCAGTTCGTTTCAATTCGGTGGAAAGCAGTATTTT. The chain is built from TRBV27 and TRBJ2-3; unclear D gene. Between the trimmed V and J ends, which lost 4 bases and 11 bases, there was a span of 19 bases. Germline-derived CDR1 and CDR2 are MNHEY and SMNVEV (reference sequence). The CDR3 totals 14 residues.

The rearrangement links TRBV20-1 to TRBJ1-1; 10 bases align to TRBD1. The CDR3 spans 15 residues. Trimming took 1 base from V and 4 from J; bases not matched to a gene: 6. Per germline, CDR1 DFQATT and CDR2 SNEGSKA (reference sequence). In nucleotides, the CDR3 is TGCAGTGCTAGAGGGAGGACAGGGGGAGGCACTGAAGCTTTCTTT. It yields the protein CSARGRTGGGTEAFF.

There are a few counts of this clonotype. This chain uses TRBV6-7 with TRBJ1-2; D gene uncertain. TRBV6-7 is sorted into the ORF group, with uncertain function. The CDR3 covers 13 residues. Trimming stripped 9 bases from V and 0 bases from J, with 11 bases between. The CDR3 loop is CARTPRANYGYTF. DNA of the CDR3: TGTGCCAGGACGCCCCGAGCTAACTATGGCTACACCTTC.

This clonotype was counted between two and nine times. The V call is TRBV6-1, the J call TRBJ2-2; the match to TRBD1 covers 7 bases. This CDR3 is 14 amino acids long. J was trimmed by 1 base and V by 6 bases; bases with no gene match: 2. The germline V gene encodes CDR1 MNHNS and CDR2 SASEGT. This chain's CDR3 is CASRDRMNTGELFF. The CDR3 region has the DNA TGTGCCAGCAGGGACAGGATGAACACCGGGGAGCTGTTTTTT.

This clonotype was counted between two and nine times. J is TRBJ2-7 and V is TRBV18, with 10 bases matching TRBD1. V was pared by 3 bases and J by 4 bases, with 9 bases of the junction left unmatched. CDR1 is KGHSH and CDR2 is LQKENI in the germline V gene. This CDR3 is 16 amino acids long. CDR3 amino acids: CASSPLSGTGVYEQYF. CDR3 in DNA: TGTGCCAGCTCACCTCTTTCCGGGACAGGGGTTTACGAGCAGTACTTC.

This clonotype showed up many times. V and J are TRBV28 and TRBJ2-7; D unclear. The germline V gene has CDR1 MDHEN and CDR2 SYDVKM. V lost 5 bases, J lost 3 bases, and 11 bases lay in between. There are 13 residues in the CDR3. The CDR3 sequence: CASSETDLYEQYF. The DNA for the CDR3 is TGTGCCAGCAGTGAGACGGACCTCTACGAGCAGTACTTC.

J is TRBJ1-2 and V is TRBV4-1, with TRBD1 as a possible D gene (5 bases). Trimming cost V 1 base and J 6 bases, with 12 bases left between them. The length of the CDR3 is 14 residues. CDR1 and CDR2 (germline): MGHRA, YSYEKL. CDR3 in DNA: TGCGCCAGCAGCCAAGTGGGGGGACTGGATGGCTACACCTTC. Translating it yields CASSQVGGLDGYTF.

In its sample, this clonotype was seen many times. The chain combines TRBV12-3 or TRBV12-4 with TRBJ2-3, with D unresolved. The germline V and J ends were trimmed by 6 bases and 6 bases, with 10 bases remaining between them. This CDR3 spans 12 amino acids. In DNA form, the CDR3 reads TGTGCCAGCAGCCCTCAGAGGGATACGCAGTATTTT. This sequence encodes CASSPQRDTQYF.

The chain couples TRBV2 to TRBJ1-2; TRBD1 might be the D (6 bases). The length of the CDR3 is 12 residues. Looked up from germline, CDR1 is SNHLY and CDR2 is FYNNEI. Trimming cost V 3 bases and J 8 bases, with 10 bases left between them. The CDR3 protein is CASSDTGRGYTF. The DNA of the CDR3 is TGTGCCAGCAGTGACACAGGGAGGGGCTACACCTTC.

There are a few counts of this clonotype. The V call is TRBV20-1, the J call TRBJ1-5, with D tentatively TRBD1 (6 bases). V lost 3 bases to trimming and J lost 2 bases, with 11 bases between them. The CDR3 is 14 residues long. The germline CDR1 and CDR2 sequences are DFQATT and SNEGSKA (reference sequence). This chain's CDR3 is CSASGQRGNQPQHF. The CDR3 DNA reads as TGCAGTGCTAGCGGACAGCGGGGCAATCAGCCCCAGCATTTT.